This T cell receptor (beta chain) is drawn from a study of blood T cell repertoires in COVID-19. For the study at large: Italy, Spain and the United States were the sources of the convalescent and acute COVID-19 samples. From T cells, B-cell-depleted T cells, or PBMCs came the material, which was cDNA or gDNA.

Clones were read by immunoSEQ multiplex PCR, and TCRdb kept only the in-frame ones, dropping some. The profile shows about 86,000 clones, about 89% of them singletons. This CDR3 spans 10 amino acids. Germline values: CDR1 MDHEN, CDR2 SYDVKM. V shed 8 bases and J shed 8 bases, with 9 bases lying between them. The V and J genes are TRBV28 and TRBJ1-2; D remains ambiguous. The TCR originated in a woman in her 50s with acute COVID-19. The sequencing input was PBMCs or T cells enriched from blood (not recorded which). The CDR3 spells CASYSRGYTF. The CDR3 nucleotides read TGTGCCAGCTATTCTCGGGGCTACACCTTC.